This T cell receptor beta chain was sequenced for a study of monozygotic twins with inflammatory bowel disease. Broader study findings: Differing immunosuppressive treatments may have added variability to patient repertoires. The analysis failed to separate different T cell subtypes. The authors found no support for a single strong IBD-associated signal or clonotype. The sharing of clonotypes with others was lower in IBD patients than in healthy twins, especially with disease activity.

From its re-call of the 5' RACE reads, TCRdb lists each CDR3 protein once, without DNA. Recorded for this sample: a few hundred thousand distinct CDR3 sequences. In germline, CDR1 is SNHLY, CDR2 FYNNEI. The CDR3 length is 17 residues. On this clonotype itself: What it recognizes is unknown.

The sequence derives from a human donor with ulcerative colitis or Crohn's disease, or a healthy co-twin of an affected twin (not recorded which). V gene TRBV2 combines with J gene TRBJ1-5. The sequencing sample was made of blood. CDR3 protein: CASRRSAGRGGNQPQHF.